A single sample is the source of the 14 T cell receptor beta chains below, sequenced in a study of CD8+ T cells in alopecia areata (dated by TCRdb to between 2018 and 2020). Libraries were built with the immunoSEQ multiplex PCR assay. To provide template for TCR sequencing, every sample had RNA extracted and reverse transcribed into cDNA. Imported from immuneACCESS, the table was reduced by TCRdb to in-frame sequences with V and J called. These copies leave out some clones; in studies compared against another copy, an unresolved V gene accounts for under half, and the cause of the remainder is not known. The sample data list approximately 150,000 clones, and approximately 56% of these were observed just once. The top ten clonotypes cover 36% of the sample. Sequencing input: CD8+ T cells sorted from blood. Receptors were obtained from a human donor in good health.

The chain links TRBV15 to TRBJ2-1; tentatively, D is TRBD2 (6 bases). Deletions cut 0 bases from V and 4 bases from J, with 13 bases between. The germline V gene encodes CDR1 LNHNV and CDR2 YYDKDF (reference sequence). CDR3 length: 16 residues. The DNA of the CDR3 is TGTGCCACCAGCAGAGATTTGAGCGGAGGGTACAATGAGCAGTTCTTC. Its protein product is CATSRDLSGGYNEQFF. Full variable domain (missing parts from reference TRBV15 and TRBJ2-1): DAMVIQNPRYQVTQFGKPVTLSCSQTLNHNVMYWYQQKSSQAPKLLFHYYDKDFNNEADTPDNFQSRRPNTSFCFLDIRSPGLGDTAMYLCATSRDLSGGYNEQFFGPGTRLTVL.

V is TRBV4-1 and J is TRBJ2-7; no definite D call. The germline V and J ends were trimmed by 0 bases and 3 bases, with 9 bases remaining between them. Germline assignment: CDR1 MGHRA and CDR2 YSYEKL. This CDR3 spans 14 amino acids. Here the CDR3 DNA reads TGCGCCAGCAGCCAAGAGATAACTTTCTACGAGCAGTACTTC. It is translated as CASSQEITFYEQYF.

The chain employs TRBV7-6 and TRBJ2-7; 7 positions match TRBD1. The CDR3 consists of 14 residues. Losses at the gene ends were 1 base for V and 3 bases for J; bases not matched to a gene: 3. Per the germline V gene, CDR1 is SGHVS and CDR2 is FNYEAQ. The CDR3 loop is CASSLGQGNYEQYF. The CDR3 region has the DNA TGTGCCAGCAGCTTAGGACAGGGTAACTACGAGCAGTACTTC.

The rearrangement joins TRBV15 to TRBJ2-4, with D perhaps given as TRBD1 or TRBD2 (6 bases each). V was cut by 8 bases and J by 5 bases, with 16 bases left in between. This CDR3 has 14 amino acids. Per the germline V gene, CDR1 is LNHNV and CDR2 is YYDKDF (reference sequence). CDR3 nucleotide sequence: TGTGCCACCGAAGACAGGTGGGGGGAAAACATTCAGTACTTC. Protein: CATEDRWGENIQYF.

The chain recombines TRBV6-5 with TRBJ2-7, with a tentative D call TRBD1 (6 bases). The CDR3 is made up of 12 amino acids. Germline V gene data show CDR1 as MNHEY and CDR2 as SVGAGI. Trimming stripped 5 bases from V and 5 bases from J, with 10 bases between. The CDR3 is CASSQQGNEQYF. CDR3 bases: TGTGCCAGCAGTCAACAGGGAAACGAGCAGTACTTC.

The V and J genes are TRBV21-1 and TRBJ1-5; TRBD1 is the table's D call, not checked against the DNA. TRBV21-1 counts as a pseudogene. The CDR3 extends over 15 amino acids. The CDR3 bases are TGTGCCAGCAGCAAAGACGACAGACACAATCAGCCCCAGCATTTT. Amino acids: CASSKDDRHNQPQHF.

V is TRBV29-1 and J is TRBJ2-1; D is possibly TRBD1 (6 bases). The CDR3 is 14 amino acids. From germline, CDR1 is SQVTM and CDR2 ANQGSEA. The ends were cut back, 7 bases at V and 8 bases at J, with 21 bases in the middle. The CDR3 reads CSAVQGWRRHEQFF. Written as DNA, the CDR3 is TGCAGCGCAGTTCAGGGGTGGCGTCGCCATGAGCAGTTCTTC.

A few counts support this clone. The chain couples TRBV21-1 to TRBJ1-5; TRBD1, the D gene given by the table, was not confirmed from the DNA. TRBV21-1 constitutes a pseudogene. The CDR3 contains 16 residues. This CDR3 reads CASTTDRGFTNQPQHF. The DNA of the CDR3 is TGTGCCAGCACTACGGACAGGGGCTTCACCAATCAGCCCCAGCATTTT.

The genes are TRBV4-1 and TRBJ2-1; maybe TRBD1 (5 bases). The germline gives CDR1 MGHRA, CDR2 YSYEKL. The CDR3 is 16 residues long. V dropped 5 bases and J dropped 3 bases, with 17 bases sitting between them. Here the CDR3 reads CASSIGAELGYNEQFF. The CDR3 region has the DNA TGCGCCAGCAGCATTGGGGCGGAACTGGGCTACAATGAGCAGTTCTTC.

The J gene is TRBJ2-1, the V gene TRBV4-1, with 7 bases aligning to TRBD1. Germline V gene lookup returns CDR1 MGHRA and CDR2 YSYEKL. The CDR3 is made up of 16 amino acids. The J segment lost 7 bases and the V segment lost 1 base, leaving 10 bases of the junction unmatched. The CDR3 region is CASSQAETGIVNEQFF. Written as DNA, the CDR3 is TGCGCCAGCAGCCAAGCAGAGACAGGGATAGTAAATGAGCAGTTCTTC.

The genes are TRBV6-5 and TRBJ2-7, with no clear D. Trimming removed 6 bases at V and 2 bases at J, with 11 bases between. The CDR3 is 13 residues long. Germline V gene data show CDR1 as MNHEY and CDR2 as SVGAGI. The CDR3 region is CASSLVVAYEQYF. The CDR3 bases are TGTGCCAGCAGCCTAGTAGTTGCCTACGAGCAGTACTTC.

This clone showed up just a few times. This chain links TRBV25-1 with TRBJ2-7; D is unclear. Per the germline V gene, CDR1 is MGHDK and CDR2 is SYGVNS. This CDR3 comprises 12 residues. V lost 4 bases and J 0 bases, leaving 4 bases between the germline ends. This CDR3 reads CASSGASYEQYF. The DNA of the CDR3 is TGTGCCAGCAGTGGGGCCTCCTACGAGCAGTACTTC.

The chain's CDR3 is CAIREGANEQFF. DNA for the CDR3: TGTGCCATCAGGGAGGGGGCAAATGAGCAGTTCTTC. The chain is built from TRBV10-3 and TRBJ2-1; the D gene is possibly TRBD1 (7 bases). V was shortened by 6 bases and J by 7 bases, with 10 bases between the two germline ends. The germline V gene encodes CDR1 ENHRY and CDR2 SYGVKD. The CDR3 totals 12 residues.

A few counts support this clone. The chain carries TRBV29-1 and TRBJ2-7; 11 bases are a match to TRBD2. Germline CDR1 is SQVTM and CDR2 is ANQGSEA. The CDR3 totals 15 residues. The junction had 14 bases not matched to a gene; V was cut back by 6 bases and J by 7 bases. The CDR3 nucleotides read TGCAGCGTGAGACTAGCGGGACGCCCGGAGGAAGAGCAGTACTTC. Protein product: CSVRLAGRPEEEQYF.